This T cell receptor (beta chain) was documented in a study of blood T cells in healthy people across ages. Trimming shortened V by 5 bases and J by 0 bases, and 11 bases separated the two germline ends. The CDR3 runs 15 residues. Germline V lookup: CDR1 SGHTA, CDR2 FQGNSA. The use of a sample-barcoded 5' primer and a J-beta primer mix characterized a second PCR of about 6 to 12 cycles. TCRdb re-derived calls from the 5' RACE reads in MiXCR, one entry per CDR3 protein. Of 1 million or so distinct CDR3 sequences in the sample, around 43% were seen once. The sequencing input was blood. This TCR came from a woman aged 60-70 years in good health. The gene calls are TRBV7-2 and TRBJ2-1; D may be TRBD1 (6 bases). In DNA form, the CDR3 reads TGTGCCAGCAGCCTATGGGACAACTCCTACAATGAGCAGTTCTTC. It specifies CASSLWDNSYNEQFF.